This is a list of T cell receptor beta chains from one sample in a study of T cells in Graves' hyperthyroidism and ophthalmopathy. Each CDR3 protein is one row after TCRdb ran MiXCR on the multiplex PCR reads. The table shows around 350,000 distinct CDR3 sequences, with 15% to 19% occurring only once. Specimen: blood. These receptors all come from a woman between 18 and 30 years old with Graves' hyperthyroidism that later progressed to Graves' ophthalmopathy. Each CDR3 is given with its conserved first and last residue. A D gene is named only where the DNA matches it firmly. Rows give clone size only sometimes, using once, few, many, or a class for an expanded clone.

clone_size: many
v_call: TRBV28
j_call: TRBJ1-5
d_call: NA
cdr3_nt: TGTGCCAGCAGTTCTCCCCGACAGGTTTTTAGCAATCAGCCCCAGCATTTT
cdr3_aa: CASSSPRQVFSNQPQHF

clone_size: few
v_call: TRBV19
j_call: TRBJ2-1
d_call: NA
cdr3_nt: TGTGCCAGTAGTCCTATCGGGGCGGGACCAAGCTACAATGAGCAGTTCTTC
cdr3_aa: CASSPIGAGPSYNEQFF

clone_size: many
v_call: TRBV7-6
j_call: TRBJ1-2
d_call: TRBD1
cdr3_nt: TGTGCCAGCAGCTCCCAGGGGGGACAGGATGGCTACACCTTC
cdr3_aa: CASSSQGGQDGYTF

clone_size: few
v_call: TRBV27
j_call: TRBJ1-1
d_call: TRBD1
cdr3_nt: TGTGCCAGTGGCCCGGGACAGGGAGGAACTGAAGCTTTCTTT
cdr3_aa: CASGPGQGGTEAFF

clone_size: many
v_call: TRBV20-1
j_call: TRBJ2-1
d_call: TRBD2
cdr3_nt: TGCAGTGCTGTAACCGTTACTAGCGGAAGCTCCTACAATGAGCAGTTCTTC
cdr3_aa: CSAVTVTSGSSYNEQFF

clone_size: few
v_call: TRBV5-1
j_call: TRBJ1-2
d_call: NA
cdr3_nt: TGCGCCAGCAGCCCCGGGAGGAGGTATGGCTACACCTTC
cdr3_aa: CASSPGRRYGYTF

clone_size: many
v_call: TRBV28
j_call: TRBJ1-4
d_call: NA
cdr3_nt: TGTGCCAGCGGCGGCTACGAAAAACTGTTTTTT
cdr3_aa: CASGGYEKLFF

clone_size: few
v_call: TRBV15
j_call: TRBJ2-7
d_call: TRBD1
cdr3_nt: TGTGCCACCAGCAGAGATTTGGGCAGACAGGGAGCACGAGAGCAGTACTTC
cdr3_aa: CATSRDLGRQGAREQYF

clone_size: few
v_call: TRBV10-3
j_call: TRBJ1-6
d_call: TRBD1
cdr3_nt: TGTGCCATCAGTGAGGCGGGGACAGGGGATTCACCCCTCCACTTT
cdr3_aa: CAISEAGTGDSPLHF

clone_size: many
v_call: TRBV27
j_call: TRBJ2-7
d_call: NA
cdr3_nt: TGTGCCAGCAGCCTTCTAGCGTCCTACGAGCAGTACTTC
cdr3_aa: CASSLLASYEQYF

clone_size: few
v_call: TRBV5-1
j_call: TRBJ2-2
d_call: TRBD2
cdr3_nt: TGCGCCAGCAGCTTGACCCGACTAGCGGGAAACACCGGGGAGCTGTTTTTT
cdr3_aa: CASSLTRLAGNTGELFF

clone_size: NA
v_call: TRBV7-8
j_call: TRBJ2-3
d_call: NA
cdr3_nt: TGTGCCAGCAGCTCTCCTCGCACAGATACGCAGTATTTT
cdr3_aa: CASSSPRTDTQYF

clone_size: few
v_call: TRBV6-2/TRBV6-3
j_call: TRBJ2-7
d_call: TRBD1
cdr3_nt: TGTGCCAGCAGTTACTCGGGACAGAGGTACGAGCAGTACTTC
cdr3_aa: CASSYSGQRYEQYF

clone_size: many
v_call: TRBV19
j_call: TRBJ1-2
d_call: TRBD1
cdr3_nt: TGTGCCAGTAGTAGAGATGGACGAGGGACAGGCGGCGGCTACACCTTC
cdr3_aa: CASSRDGRGTGGGYTF

clone_size: NA
v_call: TRBV18
j_call: TRBJ2-1
d_call: TRBD1
cdr3_nt: TGTGCCAGCTCACCGGCGGCAGGGGGATCCGCCTACAATGAGCAGTTCTTC
cdr3_aa: CASSPAAGGSAYNEQFF

clone_size: many
v_call: TRBV6-1
j_call: TRBJ2-1
d_call: NA
cdr3_nt: TGTGCCAGCAGTGAGGCAGCAGGTCTCCAATACAATGAGCAGTTCTTC
cdr3_aa: CASSEAAGLQYNEQFF

clone_size: many
v_call: TRBV20-1
j_call: TRBJ2-7
d_call: NA
cdr3_nt: TGCAGTGCCCTATGGGAAACAGGGATCAGCTACGAGCAGTACTTC
cdr3_aa: CSALWETGISYEQYF

clone_size: NA
v_call: TRBV6-4
j_call: TRBJ1-3
d_call: NA
cdr3_nt: TGTGCCAGCAGTTACTCCACTACCTCCTCTGGAAACACCATATATTTT
cdr3_aa: CASSYSTTSSGNTIYF

clone_size: few
v_call: TRBV5-1
j_call: TRBJ2-3
d_call: TRBD1
cdr3_nt: TGCGCCAGCAGCGGGTGGACAGGGGGCTTCGTGACTAGCACAGATACGCAGTATTTT
cdr3_aa: CASSGWTGGFVTSTDTQYF

clone_size: NA
v_call: TRBV20-1
j_call: TRBJ2-7
d_call: NA
cdr3_nt: TGCAGTGCTAAGGACAACTTTAAAGGTATTGTAGCCTACGAGCAGTACTTC
cdr3_aa: CSAKDNFKGIVAYEQYF

clone_size: many
v_call: TRBV28
j_call: TRBJ2-2
d_call: TRBD1
cdr3_nt: TGTGCCAGCAGTGGGGACAGGGTGAGAACCGGGGAGCTGTTTTTT
cdr3_aa: CASSGDRVRTGELFF

clone_size: NA
v_call: TRBV28
j_call: TRBJ2-7
d_call: TRBD1
cdr3_nt: TGTGCCGGCAAGGGGGCTGAAGGGAGTCTAAACGAGCAGTACTTC
cdr3_aa: CAGKGAEGSLNEQYF

clone_size: many
v_call: TRBV2
j_call: TRBJ2-5
d_call: NA
cdr3_nt: TGTGCCAGCAGTTACAGACACGGCCCCGACGGGGAGACCCAGTACTTC
cdr3_aa: CASSYRHGPDGETQYF

clone_size: many
v_call: TRBV7-2
j_call: TRBJ2-1
d_call: TRBD2
cdr3_nt: TGTGCCAGCAGCTCCCGGACTAGCGGGATGGGCGAGCAGTTCTTC
cdr3_aa: CASSSRTSGMGEQFF

clone_size: NA
v_call: TRBV6-1
j_call: TRBJ1-1
d_call: NA
cdr3_nt: TGTGCCAGCAGTGGAGGCATTGGCGGGATCACTGAAGCTTTCTTT
cdr3_aa: CASSGGIGGITEAFF

clone_size: NA
v_call: TRBV7-2
j_call: TRBJ2-1
d_call: TRBD2
cdr3_nt: TGTGCCAGCAGCCAAGACGGACAGGGTCTAGCGGGAGTTGGGTCCTACAATGAGCAGTTCTTC
cdr3_aa: CASSQDGQGLAGVGSYNEQFF

clone_size: many
v_call: TRBV12-3/TRBV12-4
j_call: TRBJ2-7
d_call: TRBD2
cdr3_nt: TGTGCCAGCACCGGAAGCGGGGGAGGCTACGAGCAGTACTTC
cdr3_aa: CASTGSGGGYEQYF

clone_size: few
v_call: TRBV7-9
j_call: TRBJ2-4
d_call: NA
cdr3_nt: TGTGCCAGCAGCCCCACTCGGGGCGAGGCCAAAAACATTCAGTACTTC
cdr3_aa: CASSPTRGEAKNIQYF

clone_size: NA
v_call: TRBV30
j_call: TRBJ1-2
d_call: TRBD1
cdr3_nt: TGTGCCTGGAGCTATTGGGCAGGGACAGGGGCTTATGGCTACACCTTC
cdr3_aa: CAWSYWAGTGAYGYTF

clone_size: many
v_call: TRBV28
j_call: TRBJ2-3
d_call: NA
cdr3_nt: TGTGCCAGCAGTTCAGGCGGGATCCTCACAGATACGCAGTATTTT
cdr3_aa: CASSSGGILTDTQYF

clone_size: many
v_call: TRBV11-2
j_call: TRBJ2-1
d_call: TRBD2
cdr3_nt: TGTGCCAGCAGCTTAGAAACATGGACTAGCGGGAGCATTGAGCAGTTCTTC
cdr3_aa: CASSLETWTSGSIEQFF

clone_size: many
v_call: TRBV20-1
j_call: TRBJ2-1
d_call: NA
cdr3_nt: TGCAGTGCTAGAGCGGGAGCCGAAAACAATGAGCAGTTCTTC
cdr3_aa: CSARAGAENNEQFF

clone_size: few
v_call: TRBV30
j_call: TRBJ2-7
d_call: TRBD2
cdr3_nt: TGTGCCTGGAGTGGTGGGGGACTAGCGGGAGCCGGGGAGCAGTACTTC
cdr3_aa: CAWSGGGLAGAGEQYF

clone_size: NA
v_call: TRBV12-3/TRBV12-4
j_call: TRBJ1-6
d_call: TRBD1
cdr3_nt: TGTGCCAGCAGTTACCCGAGGCCGAGGTCGGGACAGAAAAATTCACCCCTCCACTTT
cdr3_aa: CASSYPRPRSGQKNSPLHF

clone_size: once
v_call: TRBV6-5
j_call: TRBJ1-5
d_call: NA
cdr3_nt: TGTGCCAGCAGTTACTCTGACAGGTCGACCCAGCATTTT
cdr3_aa: CASSYSDRSTQHF

clone_size: few
v_call: TRBV28
j_call: TRBJ2-3
d_call: NA
cdr3_nt: TGTGCCATCAGGGATGGCACAGATACGCAGTATTTT
cdr3_aa: CAIRDGTDTQYF

clone_size: few
v_call: TRBV7-9
j_call: TRBJ2-5
d_call: TRBD1
cdr3_nt: TGTGCCAGCAGCCCTCGGACAGGGTCGTCAAAAGAGACCCAGTACTTC
cdr3_aa: CASSPRTGSSKETQYF

clone_size: few
v_call: TRBV6-5
j_call: TRBJ1-1
d_call: NA
cdr3_nt: TGTGCCAGCAGTTACTCGATCAGGAACACTGAAGCTTTCTTT
cdr3_aa: CASSYSIRNTEAFF

clone_size: few
v_call: TRBV5-6
j_call: TRBJ1-1
d_call: TRBD1
cdr3_nt: TGTGCCAGCAGCCTAGGACAGGGATCTCCCACTGAAGCTTTCTTT
cdr3_aa: CASSLGQGSPTEAFF

clone_size: NA
v_call: TRBV2
j_call: TRBJ2-7
d_call: NA
cdr3_nt: TGTGCCAGCAGTCGGAACGCGGGCGGCGAGCAGTACTTC
cdr3_aa: CASSRNAGGEQYF

clone_size: many
v_call: TRBV20-1
j_call: TRBJ2-7
d_call: NA
cdr3_nt: TGCAGTGCCGGGATAGCGCCGTACGAGCAGTACTTC
cdr3_aa: CSAGIAPYEQYF

clone_size: NA
v_call: TRBV9
j_call: TRBJ2-1
d_call: TRBD2
cdr3_nt: TGTGCCAGCAGCCATAGCGGGAACTCTGGCAATGAGCAGTTCTTC
cdr3_aa: CASSHSGNSGNEQFF

clone_size: many
v_call: TRBV2
j_call: TRBJ1-1
d_call: NA
cdr3_nt: TGTGCCATCGGACGGGGGGACGGTGAAGCTTTCTTT
cdr3_aa: CAIGRGDGEAFF

clone_size: NA
v_call: TRBV12-3/TRBV12-4
j_call: TRBJ1-1
d_call: NA
cdr3_nt: TGTGCCAGCAGTCTCCAGTGGACTGAAGCTTTCTTT
cdr3_aa: CASSLQWTEAFF

clone_size: NA
v_call: TRBV5-5
j_call: TRBJ2-5
d_call: TRBD2
cdr3_nt: TGTGCCAGCAGCTTGGTCGGGGGGGGGCTCGAGACCCAGTACTTC
cdr3_aa: CASSLVGGGLETQYF

clone_size: few
v_call: TRBV4-1
j_call: TRBJ2-1
d_call: TRBD1
cdr3_nt: TGCGCCAGCAGCCAAGATTTAAGGGGGCGCAGCAATGAGCAGTTCTTC
cdr3_aa: CASSQDLRGRSNEQFF

clone_size: many
v_call: TRBV28
j_call: TRBJ2-3
d_call: NA
cdr3_nt: TGTGCCAGCAGTAAAAACACAGATACGCAGTATTTT
cdr3_aa: CASSKNTDTQYF

clone_size: many
v_call: TRBV28
j_call: TRBJ2-7
d_call: TRBD2
cdr3_nt: TGTGCCAGCAGTACTTCCGGGACTAACTACGAGCAGTACTTC
cdr3_aa: CASSTSGTNYEQYF

clone_size: NA
v_call: TRBV27
j_call: TRBJ2-1
d_call: NA
cdr3_nt: TGTGCCAGCAGTTTATCCGCTAGCCAGCCCATCTTC
cdr3_aa: CASSLSASQPIF

clone_size: many
v_call: TRBV18
j_call: TRBJ1-5
d_call: NA
cdr3_nt: TGTGCCAGCTCACCAGGACAGACAATCAATCAGCCCCAGCATTTT
cdr3_aa: CASSPGQTINQPQHF

clone_size: few
v_call: TRBV24-1
j_call: TRBJ2-2
d_call: NA
cdr3_nt: TGTGCCACCAGTGATTTCTTCTTGACCTACACCGGGGAGCTGTTTTTT
cdr3_aa: CATSDFFLTYTGELFF

clone_size: many
v_call: TRBV28
j_call: TRBJ2-7
d_call: NA
cdr3_nt: TGTGCCAGCAATCCCCCAGGGTACCACGAGCAGTACTTC
cdr3_aa: CASNPPGYHEQYF

clone_size: NA
v_call: TRBV19
j_call: TRBJ2-3
d_call: TRBD2
cdr3_nt: TGTGCCAGTACAGACGGACTAGCTGATACGCAGTATTTT
cdr3_aa: CASTDGLADTQYF

clone_size: NA
v_call: TRBV19
j_call: TRBJ2-1
d_call: TRBD2
cdr3_nt: TGTGCCAGTCGGACTAGCGGGACACTCCTACGCAATGAGCAGTTCTTC
cdr3_aa: CASRTSGTLLRNEQFF

clone_size: NA
v_call: TRBV5-6
j_call: TRBJ1-3
d_call: NA
cdr3_nt: TGTGCCAGCAGCTCCTGGACGGCCGACTCTGGAAACACCATATATTTT
cdr3_aa: CASSSWTADSGNTIYF

clone_size: few
v_call: TRBV27
j_call: TRBJ2-1
d_call: TRBD2
cdr3_nt: TGTGCCAGCAGTAACAAACTAGCGGGGGGTCGGAATGAGCAGTTCTTC
cdr3_aa: CASSNKLAGGRNEQFF

clone_size: NA
v_call: TRBV4-3
j_call: TRBJ1-4
d_call: NA
cdr3_nt: TGCGCCAGCAGCCAGGAACCCAATGAAAAACTGTTTTTT
cdr3_aa: CASSQEPNEKLFF

clone_size: many
v_call: TRBV11-2
j_call: TRBJ2-1
d_call: NA
cdr3_nt: TGTGCCAGCAGCTTATACAACAATGAGCAGTTCTTC
cdr3_aa: CASSLYNNEQFF